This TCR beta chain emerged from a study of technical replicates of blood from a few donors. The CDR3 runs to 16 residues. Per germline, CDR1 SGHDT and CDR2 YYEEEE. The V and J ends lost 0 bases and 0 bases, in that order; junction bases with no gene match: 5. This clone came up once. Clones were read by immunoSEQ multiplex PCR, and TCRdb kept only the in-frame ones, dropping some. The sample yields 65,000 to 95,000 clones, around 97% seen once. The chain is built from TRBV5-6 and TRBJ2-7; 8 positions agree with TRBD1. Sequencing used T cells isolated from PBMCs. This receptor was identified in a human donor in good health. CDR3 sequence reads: CASSLGTGLSSYEQYF. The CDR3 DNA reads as TGTGCCAGCAGCTTGGGGACAGGGCTTTCCTCCTACGAGCAGTACTTC.